This is a list of T cell receptor beta chains from one sample in a study of T cells in Graves' hyperthyroidism and ophthalmopathy. TCRdb re-analysed the multiplex PCR reads in MiXCR, keeping a single row per CDR3 protein. The profile shows fewer than 350,000 distinct CDR3 sequences, about 20% of them singletons. Sequenced: blood. The receptors derive from a woman aged 45-59 years with Graves' hyperthyroidism. The CDR3 runs from the conserved cysteine through the conserved F or W. The D gene is left open where the match is weak. Where a row states a size, it is once, few, many or the class of an expanded clone; other rows omit it.

>.|TRBJ1-4|.|TRBV5-1
CASSSRGDEKLFF
TGCGCCAGCAGCTCTAGGGGGGATGAAAAACTGTTTTTT
>TRBD2|TRBJ2-4|.|TRBV2
CASSGEASGAGNIQYF
TGTGCCAGCAGTGGGGAGGCTAGCGGGGCGGGAAACATTCAGTACTTC
>.|TRBJ2-1|.|TRBV14
CASSLPPTSHLSYNEQFF
TGTGCCAGCAGTCTACCCCCTACTAGCCATTTATCCTACAATGAGCAGTTCTTC
>.|TRBJ1-1|.|TRBV27
CASSTTGFSEAFF
TGTGCCAGCAGTACCACAGGGTTTTCTGAAGCTTTCTTT
>TRBD1|TRBJ2-3|few|TRBV9
CASSSSGTATNTQYF
TGTGCCAGCAGCTCTAGTGGGACAGCAACTAATACGCAGTATTTT
>.|TRBJ1-4|many|TRBV11-2
CASSQVSTNEKLFF
TGTGCCAGCAGCCAAGTGAGCACTAATGAAAAACTGTTTTTT
>.|TRBJ1-1|many|TRBV5-1
CACSFGGLGEAFF
TGCGCCTGCAGCTTTGGGGGTCTGGGTGAAGCTTTCTTT
>TRBD2|TRBJ2-7|few|TRBV28
CASSLETSEKQYF
TGTGCCAGCAGTTTGGAGACTAGCGAGAAGCAGTACTTC
>TRBD2|TRBJ2-2|.|TRBV7-9
CASSQGPAGNANTGELFF
TGTGCCAGCAGCCAAGGGCCAGCGGGAAACGCGAACACCGGGGAGCTGTTTTTT
>TRBD1|TRBJ2-1|.|TRBV9
CASSVATGRDEQFF
TGTGCCAGCAGCGTTGCGACAGGGCGAGATGAGCAGTTCTTC
>TRBD2|TRBJ2-1|few|TRBV7-3
CASSLYPAGDFNEQFF
TGTGCCAGCAGCTTATATCCAGCGGGGGATTTCAATGAGCAGTTCTTC
>.|TRBJ2-5|many|TRBV28
CASSSPQAGAAWRSRGWETQYF
TGTGCCAGCAGTTCCCCCCAGGCAGGGGCCGCCTGGCGCTCAAGGGGTTGGGAGACCCAGTACTTC
>TRBD2|TRBJ2-3|.|TRBV28
CVSSPRGAGVADTQYF
TGTGTCAGCAGTCCCCGCGGAGCGGGAGTAGCAGATACGCAGTATTTT
>.|TRBJ1-3|.|TRBV12-3/TRBV12-4
CPSNLQGYSGNTIYF
TGTCCCAGCAACCTTCAGGGCTACTCTGGAAACACCATATATTTT
>.|TRBJ2-5|few|TRBV20-1
CSAREVSETQYF
TGCAGTGCTAGAGAGGTTTCAGAGACCCAGTACTTC
>TRBD1|TRBJ2-4|.|TRBV20-1
CSARAPGQILAKNIQYF
TGCAGTGCTAGAGCCCCGGGACAGATATTAGCCAAAAACATTCAGTACTTC
>TRBD2|TRBJ2-5|.|TRBV27
CASSPRRGEETQYF
TGTGCCAGCAGCCCCCGGCGGGGGGAAGAGACCCAGTACTTC
>TRBD2|TRBJ2-7|few|TRBV5-1
CASSSSLGGSKYEQYF
TGTGCCAGCAGCTCTAGCCTTGGCGGGAGCAAGTACGAGCAGTACTTC
>.|TRBJ1-1|many|TRBV12-3/TRBV12-4
CASSVDSRGTEAFF
TGTGCCAGCAGTGTAGACTCCAGAGGGACTGAAGCTTTCTTT
>TRBD1|TRBJ1-2|few|TRBV6-1
CASGRGQGGTYTF
TGTGCCAGCGGCAGGGGACAGGGGGGAACCTACACCTTC
>TRBD1|TRBJ1-1|.|TRBV20-1
CSAEPGQERGTEAFF
TGCAGTGCTGAGCCGGGACAGGAGAGGGGCACTGAAGCTTTCTTT
>TRBD2|TRBJ2-3|.|TRBV14
CASSPWTSGNTDTQYF
TGTGCCAGCAGCCCCTGGACTAGCGGAAACACAGATACGCAGTATTTT